Listed below are T cell receptor beta chains from one sample, sequenced in a study of cytomegalovirus exposure and HLA in healthy donors. TCRdb's table, derived via immunoSEQ multiplex PCR, lists solely in-frame clones and lacks some. The sample carries tens of thousands of clones, roughly 76% recorded once. Material: PBMCs. These receptors were collected from a man between 18 and 29 years old in good health and CMV-seronegative. CDR3s include the opening cysteine and the closing phenylalanine or tryptophan. A D gene is named only where the DNA matches it firmly. Where a row states a size, it is once, few, many or the class of an expanded clone; other rows omit it.

J gene: TRBJ2-7
D gene: TRBD1
clone size: .
V gene: TRBV30
CDR3 DNA: TGTGCCTGGTGTCCCGGGACAGGGGACTACGAGCAGTACTTC
CDR3 protein: CAWCPGTGDYEQYF

J gene: TRBJ1-1
D gene: .
clone size: .
V gene: TRBV6-6
CDR3 DNA: TGTGCCACCCGTGGGGCAGCCCGAAATGAAGCTTTCTTT
CDR3 protein: CATRGAARNEAFF

J gene: TRBJ2-5
D gene: .
clone size: .
V gene: TRBV7-9
CDR3 DNA: TGTGCCAGCAGCCGAACAGGGAGTAACCAAGAGACCCAGTACTTC
CDR3 protein: CASSRTGSNQETQYF

J gene: TRBJ2-1
D gene: .
clone size: .
V gene: TRBV6-1
CDR3 DNA: TGTGCCAGCAGTGGAGGGCAGTTCTTC
CDR3 protein: CASSGGQFF

J gene: TRBJ1-1
D gene: .
clone size: .
V gene: TRBV27
CDR3 DNA: TGTGCCAGCAGTTCCCCGGGTGGGACTGAAGCTTTCTTT
CDR3 protein: CASSSPGGTEAFF

J gene: TRBJ2-7
D gene: TRBD2
clone size: .
V gene: TRBV7-2
CDR3 DNA: TGTGCCAGCAGCCTTAAGCGGGGGAGTACCTACGAGCAGTACTTC
CDR3 protein: CASSLKRGSTYEQYF

J gene: TRBJ2-5
D gene: TRBD2
clone size: .
V gene: TRBV10-2
CDR3 DNA: TGCGCCAGCAGTGAGAAGCGGCTAGCGGGGGGGCTAGTAGAGACCCAGTACTTC
CDR3 protein: CASSEKRLAGGLVETQYF

J gene: TRBJ2-7
D gene: TRBD2
clone size: few
V gene: TRBV7-9
CDR3 DNA: TGTGCCAGCAGCTGGGGGGGGGTGGATCACGACGAGCAGTACTTC
CDR3 protein: CASSWGGVDHDEQYF

J gene: TRBJ2-1
D gene: .
clone size: .
V gene: TRBV19
CDR3 DNA: TGTGCCAGTGGGGCGGGGAGCTCCTACAATGAGCAGTTCTTC
CDR3 protein: CASGAGSSYNEQFF

J gene: TRBJ2-6
D gene: TRBD1
clone size: once
V gene: TRBV5-1
CDR3 DNA: TGCGCCAGCAGCTTGTATCAACAGGGGGCTTATAACGTCCTGACTTTC
CDR3 protein: CASSLYQQGAYNVLTF

J gene: TRBJ2-3
D gene: .
clone size: .
V gene: TRBV19
CDR3 DNA: TGTGCCAGTAGTATAGTGGCTAACAGCTTCACAGATACGCAGTATTTT
CDR3 protein: CASSIVANSFTDTQYF

J gene: TRBJ2-3
D gene: TRBD2
clone size: .
V gene: TRBV4-1
CDR3 DNA: TGCGCCAGCAGCCAAGGGGGACTAGCGGGGGGGTTGCGCACAGATACGCAGTATTTT
CDR3 protein: CASSQGGLAGGLRTDTQYF

J gene: TRBJ2-4
D gene: TRBD1
clone size: few
V gene: TRBV5-1
CDR3 DNA: TGCGCCAGCAGGAAAGAAAGTGGGACAGCAAGGAACATTCAGTACTTC
CDR3 protein: CASRKESGTARNIQYF

J gene: TRBJ2-1
D gene: TRBD2
clone size: .
V gene: TRBV27
CDR3 DNA: TGTGCCAGCAGTCCTGCCACGGGGGGGTTGGATGAGCAGTTCTTC
CDR3 protein: CASSPATGGLDEQFF

J gene: TRBJ2-7
D gene: TRBD1
clone size: .
V gene: TRBV28
CDR3 DNA: TGTGCCAGCAGTTCGACCGGACAGGCGGCGTGGGAGCAGTACTTC
CDR3 protein: CASSSTGQAAWEQYF

J gene: TRBJ2-5
D gene: TRBD2
clone size: .
V gene: TRBV28
CDR3 DNA: TGTGCCAGCAGTTTAGACGGGGGGTCCCGGGAGACCCAGTACTTC
CDR3 protein: CASSLDGGSRETQYF

J gene: TRBJ1-4
D gene: .
clone size: .
V gene: TRBV6-6
CDR3 DNA: TGTGCCAGCAGTCTATCGACGGGGGAAAAACTGTTTTTT
CDR3 protein: CASSLSTGEKLFF

J gene: TRBJ1-6
D gene: .
clone size: .
V gene: TRBV28
CDR3 DNA: TGTGCCAGCAGTCTGTGGGCCCGGGGGGCACAGAGTTCACCCCTCCACTTT
CDR3 protein: CASSLWARGAQSSPLHF

J gene: TRBJ1-4
D gene: .
clone size: .
V gene: TRBV28
CDR3 DNA: TGTGCCAGCAGTTATACTTTCCCCCGACAGCAAACTAATGAAAAACTGTTTTTT
CDR3 protein: CASSYTFPRQQTNEKLFF

J gene: TRBJ2-7
D gene: TRBD1
clone size: once
V gene: TRBV12-5
CDR3 DNA: TGTGCTAGTGGTTTGGAAATCGGGACAGCTGGATCCTACGAGCAGTACTTC
CDR3 protein: CASGLEIGTAGSYEQYF

J gene: TRBJ1-2
D gene: .
clone size: .
V gene: TRBV28
CDR3 DNA: TGTGCCAGCAGACGGGACTCTACCGACTATGGCTACACCTTC
CDR3 protein: CASRRDSTDYGYTF

J gene: TRBJ2-3
D gene: TRBD2
clone size: once
V gene: TRBV7-8
CDR3 DNA: TGTGCCAGCAGCTTAACTAGCGGATACACAGATACGCAGTATTTT
CDR3 protein: CASSLTSGYTDTQYF

J gene: TRBJ1-6
D gene: .
clone size: .
V gene: TRBV10-3
CDR3 DNA: TGTGCCATCAGTGCTAACGATAATTCACCCCTCCACTTT
CDR3 protein: CAISANDNSPLHF

J gene: TRBJ1-4
D gene: TRBD1
clone size: few
V gene: TRBV7-8
CDR3 DNA: TGTGCCAGCAGCTTAAGGATGGAACAGGGGATGGGAAATGAAAAACTGTTTTTT
CDR3 protein: CASSLRMEQGMGNEKLFF

J gene: TRBJ1-1
D gene: .
clone size: once
V gene: TRBV14
CDR3 DNA: TGTGCCAGCAGCCAAGGATGGGGAGTGCACACTGAAGCTTTCTTT
CDR3 protein: CASSQGWGVHTEAFF

J gene: TRBJ2-3
D gene: .
clone size: .
V gene: TRBV6-5
CDR3 DNA: TGTGCCAGCAGTTACTCCCGGGTCACAGATACGCAGTATTTT
CDR3 protein: CASSYSRVTDTQYF

J gene: TRBJ1-4
D gene: TRBD1
clone size: once
V gene: TRBV19
CDR3 DNA: TGTGCCAGTAGCCAGGGGGGAGGTGAAAAACTGTTTTTT
CDR3 protein: CASSQGGGEKLFF

J gene: TRBJ1-1
D gene: .
clone size: .
V gene: TRBV28
CDR3 DNA: TGTGCCAGCAGGACGACAGGGAACACTGAAGCTTTCTTT
CDR3 protein: CASRTTGNTEAFF

J gene: TRBJ2-6
D gene: .
clone size: .
V gene: TRBV2
CDR3 DNA: TGTGCCAGTCCTCGACAGAGCTCTGGGGCCAACGTCCTGACTTTC
CDR3 protein: CASPRQSSGANVLTF

J gene: TRBJ2-1
D gene: .
clone size: .
V gene: TRBV9
CDR3 DNA: TGTGCCAGCAGTGCTCCTGGGGGGAACTCCTACAATGAGCAGTTCTTC
CDR3 protein: CASSAPGGNSYNEQFF

J gene: TRBJ2-7
D gene: TRBD1
clone size: .
V gene: TRBV27
CDR3 DNA: TGTGCCAGCAGTCCACTTGTAGGGACAGCGGTCTACGAGCAGTACTTC
CDR3 protein: CASSPLVGTAVYEQYF

J gene: TRBJ2-5
D gene: TRBD2
clone size: .
V gene: TRBV27
CDR3 DNA: TGTGCCAGCAGTTTTTATGGGACTAGCGGGGGCCAAGAGACCCAGTACTTC
CDR3 protein: CASSFYGTSGGQETQYF

J gene: TRBJ1-6
D gene: .
clone size: few
V gene: TRBV27
CDR3 DNA: TGTGCCAGCAGTCCGATGTCAGGCGCCTCACCCCTCCACTTT
CDR3 protein: CASSPMSGASPLHF

J gene: TRBJ2-3
D gene: TRBD1
clone size: .
V gene: TRBV19
CDR3 DNA: TGTGCCAGTGGATTCGACAGGGATGATACGCAGTATTTT
CDR3 protein: CASGFDRDDTQYF

J gene: TRBJ2-1
D gene: TRBD2
clone size: .
V gene: TRBV28
CDR3 DNA: TGTGCCAGCAGTTTATTAGGGGGCTTAGCGGGGGCCTACTACAATGAGCAGTTCTTC
CDR3 protein: CASSLLGGLAGAYYNEQFF

J gene: TRBJ2-7
D gene: TRBD1
clone size: .
V gene: TRBV11-2
CDR3 DNA: TGTGCCAGCAGCTTGACTCCGGGACAGAGTTTCTACGAGCAGTACTTC
CDR3 protein: CASSLTPGQSFYEQYF

J gene: TRBJ1-2
D gene: TRBD1
clone size: few
V gene: TRBV7-2
CDR3 DNA: TGTGCCAGCAGCCAGACGGGACAGGGAGTTTCCTATGGCTACACCTTC
CDR3 protein: CASSQTGQGVSYGYTF

J gene: TRBJ2-1
D gene: TRBD2
clone size: .
V gene: TRBV6-4
CDR3 DNA: TGTGCCAGCAGTGAACTAGCGGGGGGCGAGGATGAGCAGTTCTTC
CDR3 protein: CASSELAGGEDEQFF

J gene: TRBJ2-2
D gene: .
clone size: few
V gene: TRBV7-3
CDR3 DNA: TGTGCCAGCAGCTCACACAGGCTCGAAAACACCGGGGAGCTGTTTTTT
CDR3 protein: CASSSHRLENTGELFF

J gene: TRBJ1-1
D gene: .
clone size: .
V gene: TRBV11-2
CDR3 DNA: TGTGCCAGCAGCTTTGACAGGTCCCGGAACACTGAAGCTTTCTTT
CDR3 protein: CASSFDRSRNTEAFF

J gene: TRBJ1-3
D gene: TRBD1
clone size: few
V gene: TRBV28
CDR3 DNA: TGTGCCAGCAGTTTATCCTGGACAGGGGTCGGAAACACCATATATTTT
CDR3 protein: CASSLSWTGVGNTIYF

J gene: TRBJ2-3
D gene: TRBD2
clone size: .
V gene: TRBV5-4
CDR3 DNA: TGTGCCAGCAGCTTCCTCGGGGCGGGGGGGCCTGATACGCAGTATTTT
CDR3 protein: CASSFLGAGGPDTQYF

J gene: TRBJ1-2
D gene: .
clone size: .
V gene: TRBV19
CDR3 DNA: TGTGCCAGTAGTATGAGGAACGTTAACTATGGCTACACCTTC
CDR3 protein: CASSMRNVNYGYTF